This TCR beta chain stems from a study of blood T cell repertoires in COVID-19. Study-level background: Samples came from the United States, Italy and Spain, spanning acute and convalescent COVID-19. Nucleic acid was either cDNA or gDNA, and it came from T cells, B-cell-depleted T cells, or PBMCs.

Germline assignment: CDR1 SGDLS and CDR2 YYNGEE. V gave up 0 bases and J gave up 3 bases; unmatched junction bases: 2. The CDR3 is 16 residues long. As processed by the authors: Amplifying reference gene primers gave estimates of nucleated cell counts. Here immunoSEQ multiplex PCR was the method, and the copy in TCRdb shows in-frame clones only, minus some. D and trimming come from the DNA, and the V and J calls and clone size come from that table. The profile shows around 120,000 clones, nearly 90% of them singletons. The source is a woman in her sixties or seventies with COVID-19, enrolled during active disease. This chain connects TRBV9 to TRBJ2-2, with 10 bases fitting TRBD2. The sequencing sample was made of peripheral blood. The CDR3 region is CASSVASGGDTGELFF. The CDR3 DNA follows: TGTGCCAGCAGCGTAGCCAGCGGGGGGGACACCGGGGAGCTGTTTTTT. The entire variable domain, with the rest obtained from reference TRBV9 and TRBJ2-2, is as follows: DSGVTQTPKHLITATGQRVTLRCSPRSGDLSVYWYQQSLDQGLQFLIQYYNGEERAKGNILERFSAQQFPDLHSELNLSSLELGDSALYFCASSVASGGDTGELFFGEGSRLTVL.